One sample yielded the 19 T cell receptor beta chains listed below, sequenced in a study of T cells in women clearing cervical HPV infection. Using immunoSEQ multiplex PCR, the repertoire was profiled, and TCRdb retains in-frame clones only, with some absent. This sample carries approximately 44,000 clones, with 1.2% going to the ten biggest clones. The source material was blood buffy coat. These receptors were collected from a woman between 18 and 75 years old with a cervical HPV16 infection that either progressed to CIN3+ or cleared (not recorded which).

Details on this clone: The sequence runs out 3 residues before the end of the CDR3; the remainder is reconstructed from the germline J gene. V is TRBV7-8 and J is TRBJ2-1, with 9 bases lining up with TRBD2. The CDR3 contains 17 residues. V was clipped by 5 bases and J by 4 bases; unmatched bases: 12. Germline assignment: CDR1 SGHVS and CDR2 FQNEAQ. Here the CDR3 reads CASSPVGSGRRYNEQFF. The part of the CDR3 DNA that was read is TGTGCCAGCAGCCCGGTTGGGAGCGGGAGGAGGTACAATGAG.

Details on this clone: The read terminates 3 residues ahead of where the CDR3 ends, so the germline J gene completes it. This chain links TRBV7-9 with TRBJ2-7; 7 bases line up with TRBD1. The germline CDR1 and CDR2 sequences are SEHNR and FQNEAQ (reference sequence). The V and J ends lost 5 bases and 6 bases, in that order; junction bases with no gene match: 13. The CDR3 is 15 amino acids. The CDR3 is CASSPNRDRRAEQYF. Partial CDR3 DNA: TGTGCCAGCAGCCCGAACCGGGACAGACGCGCCGAG.

In regard to this clone: From the germline J gene comes the end of the CDR3, since the read stops 3 residues before it. The genes are TRBV11-2 and TRBJ2-2; D unresolved. The V and J ends lost 3 bases and 6 bases respectively, with 8 bases between them. The V gene's germline CDR1 is SGHAT and CDR2 FQNNGV. This CDR3 has 13 residues. The CDR3 reads CASSFKGSGELFF. CDR3 DNA (partial): TGTGCCAGCAGCTTCAAAGGGTCCGGGGAG. Full variable domain (rest looked up from reference TRBV11-2 and TRBJ2-2): EAGVAQSPRYKIIEKRQSVAFWCNPISGHATLYWYQQILGQGPKLLIQFQNNGVVDDSQLPKDRFSAERLKGVDSTLKIQPAKLEDSAVYLCASSFKGSGELFFGEGSRLTVL.

Concerning this clone: The read is 3 residues too short to cover the CDR3 end, so that end is filled in from the germline J gene. The chain has TRBV2 and TRBJ1-1, with TRBD1 matching over 7 bases. This CDR3 region has 12 residues. Germline values: CDR1 SNHLY, CDR2 FYNNEI. The CDR3 is CASSDQGGRAFF. Partial CDR3 DNA: TGTGCCAGCAGTGATCAGGGGGGACGA.

Regarding this clone: With the read ending 3 residues before the CDR3 end, the germline J gene is used to fill in that end. This chain uses TRBV7-6 with TRBJ2-7; possibly TRBD1 for D (5 bases). The CDR3 has 17 residues. CDR1 and CDR2 (germline): SGHVS, FNYEAQ. Trimming pared 5 bases from V and 0 bases from J, leaving 20 bases between. This chain's CDR3 is CASSPLRGPRSSYEQYF. The covered CDR3 bases are TGTGCCAGCAGCCCGCTTAGGGGTCCCAGGAGCTCCTACGAG.

In the case of this clone: The read finishes 3 residues shy of the CDR3 end, and the germline J gene is used to complete it. The V and J genes are TRBV28 and TRBJ1-2, with 12 bases that match TRBD1. Germline CDR1 and CDR2: MDHEN and SYDVKM. The CDR3 is 13 residues long. Germline trimming cut 4 bases from V and 7 bases from J; bases unmatched to any gene: 1. The CDR3 loop reads CASSWDRGPGYTF. The CDR3 bases that were read are TGTGCCAGCAGTTGGGACAGGGGGCCTGGC.

As for this clone: The read ends 3 residues shy of where the CDR3 ends; the end is completed using the germline J gene. V and J are TRBV12-5 and TRBJ2-7, with 7 positions matching TRBD1. CDR1 LGHNT and CDR2 FRNRAP come from the germline V gene. The CDR3 totals 15 residues. Trimming removed 1 base from V and 0 bases from J; junction bases left unmatched: 3. CDR3 DNA, as far as it was read: TGTGCTAGTGGTTTGGCGGACAGGATCTCCTACGAG. Encoded protein: CASGLADRISYE. The entire CDR3 reads CASGLADRISYEQYF.

About this clone: With the read ending 3 residues before the CDR3 end, the germline J gene is used to fill in that end. The chain recombines TRBV7-6 with TRBJ2-3; maybe TRBD1 (6 bases). This CDR3 spans 17 amino acids. Trimming removed 5 bases from V and 3 bases from J, with 21 bases in between. Germline CDR1 SGHVS, CDR2 FNYEAQ. The chain's CDR3 is CASSAGQLWLRTDTQYF. The DNA read from the CDR3 is TGTGCCAGCAGCGCCGGACAGCTCTGGCTTAGGACAGATACG.

A word on this clone: Coverage ceases 3 residues before the CDR3 finishes, and the germline J gene fills in the end. This chain connects TRBV19 to TRBJ2-5; 9 nucleotides align to TRBD2. Trimming took 4 bases from V and 2 from J; bases not matched to a gene: 5. Germline CDR1 LNHDA, CDR2 SQIVND (reference sequence). This CDR3 comprises 15 residues. The CDR3 region is CASSTSGRSQETQYF. Incomplete CDR3 DNA: TGTGCCAGTAGTACGAGCGGGAGGTCGCAAGAGACC. Using reference TRBV19 and TRBJ2-5 for the parts outside the CDR3, the full variable domain is DGGITQSPKYLFRKEGQNVTLSCEQNLNHDAMYWYRQDPGQGLRLIYYSQIVNDFQKGDIAEGYSVSREKKESFPLTVTSAQKNPTAFYLCASSTSGRSQETQYFGPGTRLLVL.

For this clone: The read ends 3 residues early relative to the CDR3; the germline J gene fills the gap. This rearrangement joins TRBV5-1 to TRBJ1-6, with 11 bases lining up with TRBD1. Unmatched junction bases numbered 2, after V lost 0 bases and J lost 6 bases. This CDR3 is built from 16 residues. Looked up from germline, CDR1 is SGHRS and CDR2 is YFSETQ. CDR3 amino acids: CASSLGTGGLNSPLHF. Partial CDR3 DNA: TGCGCCAGCAGCTTGGGGACAGGGGGCCTTAATTCACCC.

The CDR3 region is CASSLTMAIETQYF. The sequenced part of the CDR3 DNA is TGTGCCAGCAGCTTAACGATGGCAATAGAGACC. The chain combines TRBV7-9 with TRBJ2-5; no definite D call. The CDR3 extends 3 residues past the end of the read, so its final part is completed from the germline J gene. The germline V gene has CDR1 SEHNR and CDR2 FQNEAQ (reference sequence). With 2 bases removed from V and 4 bases from J, the gap between germline ends came to 11 bases. CDR3 size: 14 residues.

On this clone itself: The CDR3 end is not reached by the read, which stops 3 residues before it; the germline J gene fills it in. The chain has TRBV6-2 or TRBV6-3 and TRBJ2-2; D remains unclear. Germline CDR1 is MNHEY and CDR2 is SVGEGT. The CDR3 runs 15 residues. CDR3: CASRFTASYNEKLFF. CDR3 DNA, as far as it was read: TGTGCCAGCAGGTTTACAGCCTCCTATAATGAAAAG.

Worth noting for this clone: Coverage ceases 3 residues before the CDR3 finishes, and the germline J gene fills in the end. This chain joins TRBV4-1 and TRBJ2-2, with 8 bases that match TRBD1. Germline CDR1 reads MGHRA; CDR2 reads YSYEKL. J gave up 6 bases and V 1 base, and 7 bases lay outside the gene matches. The CDR3 loop spans 16 amino acids. The CDR3 is CASSQGLQGVAGELFF. CDR3 DNA (partial): TGCGCCAGCAGCCAAGGGTTACAGGGGGTGGCCGGGGAG.

With regard to this clone: The read terminates 3 residues ahead of where the CDR3 ends, so the germline J gene completes it. The chain carries TRBV20-1 and TRBJ2-5; a possible D gene is TRBD2 (6 bases). Trimming removed 3 bases at V and 5 bases at J, with 13 bases between. The CDR3 covers 13 residues. Germline loops: CDR1 DFQATT, CDR2 SNEGSKA (reference sequence). CDR3: CSASVVGGETQYF. CDR3 bases read: TGCAGTGCTAGTGTGGTCGGAGGGGAGACC.

On this clone: The CDR3 goes on 3 residues after the read ends, and that part is filled in from the germline J gene. The V gene is TRBV19, the J gene TRBJ1-2, with TRBD1 matching 10 bases. The trim removed 3 bases at V and 4 bases at J, leaving 8 bases unmatched. Germline CDR1 and CDR2: LNHDA and SQIVND (reference sequence). The CDR3 sequence is 16 residues long. The DNA read from the CDR3 is TGTGCCAGTAGTATGGGACAGGGGCGCGGGGGCTATGGC. It codes for CASSMGQGRGGYG. The full CDR3 is CASSMGQGRGGYGYTF.

Turning to this clone: The observed sequence ends 3 residues before the CDR3 terminus, with the missing tail filled in from the germline J gene. This chain uses TRBV30 with TRBJ2-5; 10 nucleotides line up with TRBD2. V shed 3 bases, J shed 4 bases, and the junction held 5 bases outside the gene matches. The CDR3 runs 14 residues. Germline V gives CDR1 GTSNPN, CDR2 SVGIG (reference sequence). The CDR3 reads CAWRIAGGGETQYF. The covered CDR3 bases are TGTGCCTGGAGAATAGCGGGGGGAGGAGAGACC.

As regards this clone: The CDR3 end is not reached by the read, which stops 3 residues before it; the germline J gene fills it in. The chain couples TRBV7-3 to TRBJ2-1, with TRBD2 identical over 9 bases. Germline V CDR1 and CDR2: SGHTA, FQGTGA. With 5 bases clipped from V and 3 bases from J, the junction kept 8 bases outside the gene matches. The CDR3 is 16 amino acids. CDR3 DNA, as far as it was read: TGTGCCAGCAGCATACGGATAGCGGGAGACTACAATGAG. Its protein product is CASSIRIAGDYNE. Given in full, the CDR3 is CASSIRIAGDYNEQFF.

As regards this clone: The read stops 3 residues short of the end of the CDR3; the missing end is completed from the germline J gene. V gene TRBV5-5 combines with J gene TRBJ2-3; unclear D gene. The CDR3 extends over 12 amino acids. Looked up from germline, CDR1 is SGHKS and CDR2 is YYEKEE (reference sequence). Trimming shortened V by 4 bases and J by 1 base, and 4 bases separated the two germline ends. This CDR3 reads CASSLRTDTQYF. Partial CDR3 DNA: TGTGCCAGCAGCCTTCGCACAGATACG.

For this clone: With the read ending 3 residues before the CDR3 end, the germline J gene is used to fill in that end. The chain recombines TRBV18 with TRBJ2-3; 10 bases match TRBD2. V trimming: 0 bases; J trimming: 6 bases; junction bases outside the gene matches: 9. This CDR3 region has 17 residues. Germline V lookup: CDR1 KGHSH, CDR2 LQKENI. The CDR3 spells CASSPPQLAGKWDTQYF. CDR3 DNA (partial): TGTGCCAGCTCACCACCTCAACTAGCGGGAAAATGGGATACG.